This paragraph reports one TCR beta chain. The data were obtained in a study of blood T cell repertoires in COVID-19. The overall study: Donors in the United States, Italy and Spain gave samples during acute or convalescent COVID-19. Sources were T cells, B-cell-depleted T cells, or PBMCs; the material itself was cDNA or gDNA.

Profiling relied on immunoSEQ multiplex PCR, and the TCRdb table lists in-frame clones only, not all of them. The sample yields tens of thousands of clones, 70% to 90% seen once. V lost 7 bases, J lost 1 base, and 4 bases stayed unmatched. The germline V gene encodes CDR1 LNHDA and CDR2 SQIVND (reference sequence). The length of the CDR3 is 14 residues. This chain uses TRBV19 with TRBJ2-7; TRBD2 matches 10 bases. What was sequenced was peripheral blood. The TCR comes from a woman at least 80 years old with active COVID-19. The CDR3 here is CASTRTSGSYEQYF. CDR3 nucleotides: TGTGCCAGTACAAGGACTAGCGGATCCTACGAGCAGTACTTC.